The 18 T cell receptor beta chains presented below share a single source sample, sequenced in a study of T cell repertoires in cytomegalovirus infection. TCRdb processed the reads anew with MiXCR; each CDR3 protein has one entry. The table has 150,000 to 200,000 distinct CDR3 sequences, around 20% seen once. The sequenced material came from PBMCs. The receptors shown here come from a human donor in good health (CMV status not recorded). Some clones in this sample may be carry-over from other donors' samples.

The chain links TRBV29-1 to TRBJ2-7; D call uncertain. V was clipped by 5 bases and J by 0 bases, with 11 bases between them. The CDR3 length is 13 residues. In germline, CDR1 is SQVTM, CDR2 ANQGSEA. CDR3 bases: TGCAGCGTTACAACGGTTTTCTCCTACGAGCAGTACTTC. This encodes CSVTTVFSYEQYF.

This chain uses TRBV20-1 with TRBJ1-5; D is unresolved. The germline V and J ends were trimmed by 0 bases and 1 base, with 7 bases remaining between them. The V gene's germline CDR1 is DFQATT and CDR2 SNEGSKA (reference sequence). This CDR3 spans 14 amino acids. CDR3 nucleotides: TGCAGTGCTAGAGATCCGTGGAGCAATCAGCCCCAGCATTTT. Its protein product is CSARDPWSNQPQHF.

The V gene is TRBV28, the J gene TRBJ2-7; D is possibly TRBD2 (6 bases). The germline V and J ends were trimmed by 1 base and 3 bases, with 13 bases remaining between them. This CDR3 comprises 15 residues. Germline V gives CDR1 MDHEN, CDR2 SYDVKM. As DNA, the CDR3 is TGTGCCAGCAGTTTATCGGGGGTTTCCCGCTACGAGCAGTACTTC. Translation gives CASSLSGVSRYEQYF. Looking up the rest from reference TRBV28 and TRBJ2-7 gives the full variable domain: DVKVTQSSRYLVKRTGEKVFLECVQDMDHENMFWYRQDPGLGLRLIYFSYDVKMKEKGDIPEGYSVSREKKERFSLILESASTNQTSMYLCASSLSGVSRYEQYFGPGTRLTVT.

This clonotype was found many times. This CDR3 reads CASSLAQGGPQHF. The DNA for the CDR3 is TGTGCCAGCAGCTTAGCTCAGGGGGGGCCCCAGCATTTT. The rearrangement joins TRBV7-9 to TRBJ1-5; 7 bases are shared with TRBD1. Germline lookup yields CDR1 SEHNR and CDR2 FQNEAQ (reference sequence). This CDR3 region has 13 residues. The junction had 2 bases not matched to a gene; V was cut back by 0 bases and J by 9 bases.

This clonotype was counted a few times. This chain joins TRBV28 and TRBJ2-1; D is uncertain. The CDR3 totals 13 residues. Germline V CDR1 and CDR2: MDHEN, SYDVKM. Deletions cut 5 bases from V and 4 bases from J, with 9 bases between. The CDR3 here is CASSADPYNEQFF. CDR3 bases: TGTGCCAGCAGTGCAGATCCATACAATGAGCAGTTCTTC.

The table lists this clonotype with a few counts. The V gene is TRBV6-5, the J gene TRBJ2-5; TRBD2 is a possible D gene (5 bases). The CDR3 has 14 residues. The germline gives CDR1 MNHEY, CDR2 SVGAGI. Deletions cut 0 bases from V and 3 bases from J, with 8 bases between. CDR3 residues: CASSYSPGEETQYF. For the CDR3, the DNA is TGTGCCAGCAGTTACTCCCCCGGGGAAGAGACCCAGTACTTC.

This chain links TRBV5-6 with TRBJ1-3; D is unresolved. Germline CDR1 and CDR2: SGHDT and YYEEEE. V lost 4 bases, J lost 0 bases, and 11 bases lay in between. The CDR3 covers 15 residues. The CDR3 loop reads CASSVDTASGNTIYF. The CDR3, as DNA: TGTGCCAGCAGCGTAGACACCGCCTCTGGAAACACCATATATTTT.

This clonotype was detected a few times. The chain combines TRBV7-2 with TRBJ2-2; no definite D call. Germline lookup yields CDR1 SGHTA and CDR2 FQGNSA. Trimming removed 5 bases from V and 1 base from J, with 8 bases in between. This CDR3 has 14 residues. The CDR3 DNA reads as TGTGCCAGCAGCCATGCAGGGAACACCGGGGAGCTGTTTTTT. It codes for CASSHAGNTGELFF.

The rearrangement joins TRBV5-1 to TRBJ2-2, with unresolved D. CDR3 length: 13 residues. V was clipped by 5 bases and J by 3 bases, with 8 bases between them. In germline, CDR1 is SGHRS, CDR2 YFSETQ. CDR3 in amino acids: CASRRWYTGELFF. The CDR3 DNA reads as TGCGCCAGCAGGAGATGGTACACCGGGGAGCTGTTTTTT.

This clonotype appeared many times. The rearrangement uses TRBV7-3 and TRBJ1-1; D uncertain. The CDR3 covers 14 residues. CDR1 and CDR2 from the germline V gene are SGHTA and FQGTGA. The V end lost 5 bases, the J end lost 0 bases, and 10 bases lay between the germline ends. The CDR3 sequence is CASSPGRMNTEAFF. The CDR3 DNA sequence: TGTGCCAGCAGCCCCGGACGGATGAACACTGAAGCTTTCTTT.

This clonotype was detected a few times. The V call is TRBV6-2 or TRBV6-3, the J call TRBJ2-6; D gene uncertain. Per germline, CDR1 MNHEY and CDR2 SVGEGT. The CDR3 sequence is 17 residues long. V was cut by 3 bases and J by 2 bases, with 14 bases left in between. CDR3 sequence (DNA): TGTGCCAGCAGTTATCGGACCCTCTCCCCTGGGGCCAACGTCCTGACTTTC. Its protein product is CASSYRTLSPGANVLTF.

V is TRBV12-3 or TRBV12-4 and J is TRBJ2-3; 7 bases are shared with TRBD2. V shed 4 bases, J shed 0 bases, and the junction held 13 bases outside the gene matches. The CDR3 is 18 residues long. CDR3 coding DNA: TGTGCCAGCAGTTCCCCTATTGCGGGGGAAACTAGCACAGATACGCAGTATTTT. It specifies CASSSPIAGETSTDTQYF.

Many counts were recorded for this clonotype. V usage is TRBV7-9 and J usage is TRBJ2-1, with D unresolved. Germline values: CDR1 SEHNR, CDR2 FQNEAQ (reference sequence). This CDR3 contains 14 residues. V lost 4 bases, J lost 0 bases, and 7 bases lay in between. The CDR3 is CASSYTTSYNEQFF. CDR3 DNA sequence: TGTGCCAGCAGCTATACTACCTCCTACAATGAGCAGTTCTTC.

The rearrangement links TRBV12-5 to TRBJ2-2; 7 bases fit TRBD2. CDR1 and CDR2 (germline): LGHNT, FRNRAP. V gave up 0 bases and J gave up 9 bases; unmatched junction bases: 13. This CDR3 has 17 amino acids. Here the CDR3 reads CASGLVPASGPLRELFF. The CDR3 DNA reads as TGTGCTAGTGGTTTGGTACCCGCTAGCGGACCTCTAAGGGAGCTGTTTTTT.

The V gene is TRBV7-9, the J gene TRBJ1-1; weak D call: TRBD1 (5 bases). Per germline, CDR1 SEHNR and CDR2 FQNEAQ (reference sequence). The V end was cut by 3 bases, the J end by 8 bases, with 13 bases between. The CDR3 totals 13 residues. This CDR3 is CASSLGTPPEAFF. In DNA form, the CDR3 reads TGTGCCAGCAGCTTGGGGACGCCCCCAGAAGCTTTCTTT.

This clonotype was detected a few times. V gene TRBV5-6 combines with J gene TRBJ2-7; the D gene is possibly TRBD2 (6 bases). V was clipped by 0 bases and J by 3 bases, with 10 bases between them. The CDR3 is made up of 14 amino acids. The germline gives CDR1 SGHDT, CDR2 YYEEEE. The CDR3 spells CASSLAGEDYEQYF. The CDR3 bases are TGTGCCAGCAGCTTGGCGGGAGAGGACTACGAGCAGTACTTC. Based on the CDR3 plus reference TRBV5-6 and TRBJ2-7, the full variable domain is DAGVTQSPTHLIKTRGQQVTLRCSPKSGHDTVSWYQQALGQGPQFIFQYYEEEERQRGNFPDRFSGHQFPNYSSELNVNALLLGDSALYLCASSLAGEDYEQYFGPGTRLTVT.

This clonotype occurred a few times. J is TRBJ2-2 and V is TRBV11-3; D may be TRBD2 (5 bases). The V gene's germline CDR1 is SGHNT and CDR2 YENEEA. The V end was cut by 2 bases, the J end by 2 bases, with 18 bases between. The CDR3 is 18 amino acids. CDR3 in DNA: TGTGCCAGCAGCTTAAACGCGGGTAGCGCCTACAACACCGGGGAGCTGTTTTTT. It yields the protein CASSLNAGSAYNTGELFF.

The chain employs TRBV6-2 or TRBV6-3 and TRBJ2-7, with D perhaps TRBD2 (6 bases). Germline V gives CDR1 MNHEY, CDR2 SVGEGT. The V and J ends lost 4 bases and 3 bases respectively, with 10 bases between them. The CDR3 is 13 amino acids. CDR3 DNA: TGTGCCAGCAGTTTCATGGGGGGCTACGAGCAGTACTTC. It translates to CASSFMGGYEQYF.